The rows below give T cell receptor beta chains drawn from one sample of a study of identical twins. TCRdb fed the 5' RACE reads into MiXCR, producing one record per CDR3 protein. This sample has approximately 890,000 distinct CDR3 sequences, with approximately 13% found just once. The sample also formed part of further work on yellow fever vaccine responses in identical twins.

Sequencing input: PBMCs. The receptor source for this set is a woman aged 18-29 years in good health. CDR3s leave out the opening cysteine and the closing phenylalanine or tryptophan. A D gene is named only where the DNA matches it firmly.

V	J	D	CDR3
TRBV29-1	TRBJ1-1	NA	SVSLGVTEAF
TRBV7-9	TRBJ2-7	TRBD2	ASSQTTSGGEQY
TRBV20-1	TRBJ1-6	NA	SATGFNSPLH
TRBV7-8	TRBJ2-4	NA	ASSLGRLLGGNIQY
TRBV5-4	TRBJ2-1	TRBD2	ASSLALGSSGKDEQF
TRBV9	TRBJ2-5	TRBD2	ASTPGGTSGSDSQETQY
TRBV9	TRBJ2-2	TRBD2	ASSLASLATNTGELF
TRBV12-3/TRBV12-4	TRBJ2-1	NA	ASSVGGGEQF
TRBV10-3	TRBJ2-3	TRBD2	AISTTSGYTDTQY
TRBV2	TRBJ2-3	NA	ASGVRSTDTQY
TRBV19	TRBJ1-4	NA	ASSMREKLF
TRBV13	TRBJ1-3	NA	ASSPTYSGNTIY
TRBV3-1	TRBJ2-3	NA	ASSQGIARPDTQY
TRBV20-1	TRBJ2-2	TRBD2	SARPTSGLALNTGELF
TRBV11-2	TRBJ1-2	TRBD1	ASSFRQGPTLFYGYT
TRBV7-9	TRBJ1-6	NA	ASSSGSGPLH
TRBV6-1	TRBJ1-5	TRBD1	ASSGQGSNQPQH
TRBV2	TRBJ2-1	NA	ASSPSRASYNEQF
TRBV15	TRBJ2-2	NA	ATSRGRTVMNTGELF
TRBV4-1	TRBJ2-5	NA	ASSPKGVVETQY
TRBV7-8	TRBJ2-3	TRBD2	ASRERGNTDTQY